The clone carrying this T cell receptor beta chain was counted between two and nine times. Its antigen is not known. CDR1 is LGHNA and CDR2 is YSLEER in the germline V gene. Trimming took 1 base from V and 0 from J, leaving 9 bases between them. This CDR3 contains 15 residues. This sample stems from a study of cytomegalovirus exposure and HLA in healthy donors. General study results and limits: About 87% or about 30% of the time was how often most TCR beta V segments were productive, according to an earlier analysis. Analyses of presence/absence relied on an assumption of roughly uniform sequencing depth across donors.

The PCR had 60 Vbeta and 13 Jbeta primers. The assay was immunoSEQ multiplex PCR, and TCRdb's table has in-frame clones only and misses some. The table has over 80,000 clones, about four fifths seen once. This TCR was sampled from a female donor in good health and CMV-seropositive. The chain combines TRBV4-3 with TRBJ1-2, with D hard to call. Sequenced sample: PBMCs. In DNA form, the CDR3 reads TGCGCCAGCAGCCAAGTAATGGGCACTAACTATGGCTACACCTTC. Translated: CASSQVMGTNYGYTF.